This TCR beta chain stems from a study of CD8 T cells in ankylosing spondylitis. Study-level results: Matched ankylosing spondylitis synovial fluid reportedly showed significant enrichment of disease-linked clones.

One entry per CDR3 protein results from TCRdb running MiXCR on the 5' RACE reads. The sample has approximately 150,000 distinct CDR3 sequences; around two fifths are singletons. About this clonotype: The antigen remains unidentified.

This CDR3 has 15 residues. V was cut by 6 bases and J by 2 bases, with 15 bases left in between. Germline lookup yields CDR1 SEHNR and CDR2 FQNEAQ (reference sequence). The rearrangement uses TRBV7-9 and TRBJ2-3; a weak D match, TRBD1 (6 bases). The TCR was taken from a male donor with ankylosing spondylitis. Source material: synovial fluid, either unsorted or a sorted T cell fraction (not recorded which). The chain's CDR3 is CASSSPGHNTDTQYF. Written as DNA, the CDR3 is TGTGCCAGCAGTTCCCCGGGACATAACACAGATACGCAGTATTTT.